This TCR beta chain was identified during a study of CD8+CD57+ T cells in acquired aplastic anemia. Study at large: Roughly 10.8 million reads were obtained on average for healthy donor CD4+ cells.

Overall study findings and caveats: A set of around 30 CD8+ CDR3 sequences was shared between patients and controls, and these sequences appeared highly expressed in patients. Patients and controls had CD8+ Simpson's diversity values that were not significantly distinct.

Concerning this clonotype itself: Its cognate antigen is unknown.

Germline CDR1 is SGHTA and CDR2 is FQGNSA. The CDR3 consists of 15 residues. V was clipped by 2 bases and J by 4 bases, with 14 bases between them. Genomic DNA templated the TCR beta VDJ and CDR3 profiling. Each CDR3 protein gets one entry after TCRdb re-called the reads with MiXCR. The repertoire consists of about 210,000 distinct CDR3 sequences, with over 55% occurring once and the leading ten covering approximately 32%. This chain connects TRBV7-2 to TRBJ1-1; TRBD1 is a possible D gene (5 bases). The sequenced sample was sorted CD4+, CD8+, or CD8+CD57+ T cells (not recorded which) from PBMCs. The clonotype originates from a human donor in good health. CDR3: CASSLRERGGTEAFF. CDR3 bases: TGTGCCAGCAGCTTAAGGGAAAGGGGAGGCACTGAAGCTTTCTTT.